The 5 T cell receptor beta chains in this list originate from one sample, sequenced in a study of human T cells and chemical hapten exposure. TCRdb redid the calling of the RACE reads with MiXCR, one entry per CDR3 protein. The data contain 250,000 or so distinct CDR3 sequences, just under 8% of them seen just once; the ten biggest clones take up roughly 1.2%. This sample's time point: pre-sensitization, week 0. As for treatment: therapeutic diphenylcyclopropenone sensitization with weekly scalp DPC. Source: whole blood, taken in connection with sensitization to the hapten diphenylcyclopropenone (DPC). These receptor sequences come from a man between 18 and 29 years old with alopecia areata. Some clones in this sample may be carry-over from other donors' samples.

This clonotype was counted between two and nine times. This chain connects TRBV4-3 to TRBJ2-7, with 7 bases aligning to TRBD1. The germline CDR1 and CDR2 sequences are LGHNA and YSLEER. V was clipped by 0 bases and J by 1 base; unmatched bases: 6. The CDR3 runs to 16 residues. The CDR3 reads CASSQDWTGQSYEQYF. The CDR3 DNA reads as TGCGCCAGCAGCCAAGACTGGACAGGTCAATCCTACGAGCAGTACTTC.

This clonotype has a count of ten or more. This sequence joins TRBV7-9 and TRBJ1-1; no firm D call. The CDR3 runs to 16 residues. Germline V CDR1 and CDR2: SEHNR, FQNEAQ (reference sequence). V was trimmed by 2 bases and J by 1 base, leaving 14 bases between them. Here the CDR3 reads CASSLSALWENTEAFF. CDR3 coding DNA: TGTGCCAGCAGCTTATCGGCCCTTTGGGAGAACACTGAAGCTTTCTTT.

Ten or more counts support this clonotype. The chain combines TRBV7-2 with TRBJ1-3, with D perhaps matching TRBD1 (6 bases). Germline V gives CDR1 SGHTA, CDR2 FQGNSA. There are 14 residues in the CDR3. V lost 4 bases to trimming and J lost 2 bases, with 9 bases between them. The CDR3 region has the DNA TGTGCCAGCAGCTCCGACAGGCCTGGAAACACCATATATTTT. Translated, it gives CASSSDRPGNTIYF.

This chain uses TRBV15 with TRBJ1-1; D possibly corresponds to TRBD1 (6 bases). Germline lookup yields CDR1 LNHNV and CDR2 YYDKDF (reference sequence). The CDR3 is 13 amino acids. V lost 0 bases and J lost 5, with 7 bases in between. The CDR3 DNA sequence: TGTGCCACCAGCAGAGATCAGGGGACTGAAGCTTTCTTT. Amino acids: CATSRDQGTEAFF. Full variable domain (remainder filled in from reference TRBV15 and TRBJ1-1): DAMVIQNPRYQVTQFGKPVTLSCSQTLNHNVMYWYQQKSSQAPKLLFHYYDKDFNNEADTPDNFQSRRPNTSFCFLDIRSPGLGDTAMYLCATSRDQGTEAFFGQGTRLTVV.

The chain employs TRBV6-5 and TRBJ2-1; D perhaps matches TRBD1 (5 bases). Germline V gene data show CDR1 as MNHEY and CDR2 as SVGAGI. The CDR3 runs to 13 residues. Trimming shortened V by 6 bases and J by 10 bases, and 16 bases separated the two germline ends. The DNA for the CDR3 is TGTGCCAGCAGCCCCAGCTCGGCAGGGGAGCAGTTCTTC. Translating it yields CASSPSSAGEQFF.